This T cell receptor (beta chain) was captured by sequencing in a study of cytomegalovirus exposure and HLA in healthy donors. Overall study results and limits: Later work found most CMV-associated TCR beta chains apparently HLA-restricted.

Primers: 60 Vbeta forward and 13 Jbeta reverse. The protocol was immunoSEQ multiplex PCR, while the TCRdb copy is restricted to in-frame clones and leaves out a portion. Of 150,000 to 200,000 clones listed, around 87% are singletons. With respect to this clone: The antigen remains undetermined.

V was shortened by 3 bases and J by 0 bases, with 11 bases between the two germline ends. Germline V gene sequence: CDR1 SGHNT, CDR2 YENEEA. The CDR3 covers 15 residues. The chain carries TRBV11-3 and TRBJ1-1, with TRBD1 as a possible D gene (5 bases). Source material: PBMCs. This receptor was taken from a boy younger than 10 in good health and CMV-seronegative. CDR3 nucleotides: TGTGCCAGCAGCTTGTCTGGACACCTGAACACTGAAGCTTTCTTT. Translation gives CASSLSGHLNTEAFF.